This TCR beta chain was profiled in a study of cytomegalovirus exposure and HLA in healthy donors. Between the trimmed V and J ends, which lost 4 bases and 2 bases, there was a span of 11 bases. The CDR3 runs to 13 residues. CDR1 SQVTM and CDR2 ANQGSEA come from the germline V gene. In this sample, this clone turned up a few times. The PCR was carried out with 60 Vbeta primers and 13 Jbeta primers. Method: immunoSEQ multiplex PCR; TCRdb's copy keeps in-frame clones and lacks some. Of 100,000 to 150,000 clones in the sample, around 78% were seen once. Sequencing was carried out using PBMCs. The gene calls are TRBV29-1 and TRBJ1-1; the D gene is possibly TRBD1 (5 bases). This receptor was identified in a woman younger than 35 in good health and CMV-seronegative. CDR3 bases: TGCAGCGTTGCGGTGACAGCAAACACTGAAGCTTTCTTT. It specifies CSVAVTANTEAFF.